There are many counts of the clone carrying this T cell receptor beta chain. Its specificity is unknown. The limits of the CDR3 on the DNA are not certain, so only TCRdb's listed CDR3 is given. The data belong to a study of human T cells and chemical hapten exposure. About the study: Yields of TCR per sample differed, chiefly owing to small differences in pooled library volume. Study-level points and caveats: Expanded TCRs made up significantly more big CDR3 similarity clusters than controls did.

The time point denotes: patch test 1, 2 weeks after DPC sensitization. As for treatment: therapeutic diphenylcyclopropenone sensitization with weekly scalp DPC. In germline, CDR1 is SNHLY, CDR2 FYNNEI. Inclusive of both ends, the CDR3 amounts to 16 amino acids. During construction of the library, unique molecular identifiers were attached to individual cDNA molecules for quantitative, reproducible TCR counting. TCRdb used MiXCR to reprocess the RACE reads, holding one entry per CDR3 protein. The repertoire holds about 360,000 distinct CDR3 sequences, with roughly 4.8% as singletons. The source was whole blood, collected in connection with sensitization to the hapten diphenylcyclopropenone (DPC). The sequence was collected from a woman aged 50 to 60 with alopecia areata. Some clones in this sample may be carry-over from other donors' samples. The chain employs TRBV2 and TRBJ2-3; no DNA check was done on the table's D call, TRBD2. The CDR3 loop is CASSTSTSGGTDTQYF.